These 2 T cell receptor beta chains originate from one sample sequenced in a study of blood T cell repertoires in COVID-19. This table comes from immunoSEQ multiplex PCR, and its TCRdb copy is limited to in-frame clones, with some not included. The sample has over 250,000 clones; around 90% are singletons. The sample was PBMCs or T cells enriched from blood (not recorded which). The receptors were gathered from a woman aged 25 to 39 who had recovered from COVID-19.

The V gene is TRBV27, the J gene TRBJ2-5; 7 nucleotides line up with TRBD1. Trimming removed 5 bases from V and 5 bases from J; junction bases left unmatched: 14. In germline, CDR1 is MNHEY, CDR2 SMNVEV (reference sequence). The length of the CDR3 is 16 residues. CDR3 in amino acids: CASSLRLTGWMETQYF. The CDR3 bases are TGTGCCAGCAGTCTCCGCCTGACAGGGTGGATGGAGACCCAGTACTTC.

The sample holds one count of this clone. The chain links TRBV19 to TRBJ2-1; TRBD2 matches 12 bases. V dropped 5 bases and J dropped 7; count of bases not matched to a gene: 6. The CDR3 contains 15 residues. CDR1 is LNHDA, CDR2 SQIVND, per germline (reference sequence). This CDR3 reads CASSPGLAGRNEQFF. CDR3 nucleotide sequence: TGTGCCAGTAGTCCGGGACTAGCGGGTCGAAATGAGCAGTTCTTC. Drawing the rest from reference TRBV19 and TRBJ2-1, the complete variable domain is DGGITQSPKYLFRKEGQNVTLSCEQNLNHDAMYWYRQDPGQGLRLIYYSQIVNDFQKGDIAEGYSVSREKKESFPLTVTSAQKNPTAFYLCASSPGLAGRNEQFFGPGTRLTVL.